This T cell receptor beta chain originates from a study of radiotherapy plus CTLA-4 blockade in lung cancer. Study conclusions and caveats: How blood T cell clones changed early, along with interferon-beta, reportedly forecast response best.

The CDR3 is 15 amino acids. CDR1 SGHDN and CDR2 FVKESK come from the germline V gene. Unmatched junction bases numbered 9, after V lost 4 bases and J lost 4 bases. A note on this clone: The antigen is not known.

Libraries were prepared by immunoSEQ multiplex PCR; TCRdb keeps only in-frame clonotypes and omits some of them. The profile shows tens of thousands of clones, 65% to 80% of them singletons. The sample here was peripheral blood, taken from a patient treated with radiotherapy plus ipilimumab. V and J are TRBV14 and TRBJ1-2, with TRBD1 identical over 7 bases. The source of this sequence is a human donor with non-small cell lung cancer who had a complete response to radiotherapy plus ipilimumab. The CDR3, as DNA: TGTGCCAGCAGCCTCCGACAGGGCTGGAGCTATGGCTACACCTTC. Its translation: CASSLRQGWSYGYTF.